Given below is one T cell receptor beta chain in context. The antigen is undetermined. TCR beta CDR3 amplification used multiplex PCR with 32 V and 13 J primers. TCRdb reprocessed the multiplex PCR reads with MiXCR, giving one entry per CDR3 protein. The repertoire holds 10,000 or so distinct CDR3 sequences, with around 30% as singletons. This sample stems from a study of immune heterogeneity within non-small cell lung tumors. This CDR3 comprises 15 residues. Looked up from germline, CDR1 is SGHRS and CDR2 is YFSETQ. Deletions cut 1 base from V and 6 bases from J, with 15 bases between. The starting template was genomic DNA from bulk tumor, around 620 ng per sample. Primary tumors were biopsied several times each, far apart, intraoperatively. The patients were newly diagnosed with non-small cell lung cancer, had not been treated, and had curative surgery. Study conclusions and caveats: The study found identical dominant CDR3 beta clonotypes recurring across tumor sites within a patient, alongside site-unique high-frequency clones. Individual patients had largely distinct high-frequency T-cell receptor beta clonotypes. A significant, moderate positive correlation (R about 0.34) linked local T-cell clonality and tumor mutational burden.

The chain carries TRBV5-1 and TRBJ2-3, with D perhaps matching TRBD1 (5 bases). Input material: lung tumor tissue. This receptor was obtained from a woman between 50 and 59 years old with non-small cell lung cancer. Here the CDR3 reads CASSLSPHRYDTQYF. The CDR3 nucleotides are TGCGCCAGCAGCTTGAGCCCCCACAGGTATGATACGCAGTATTTT.